This T cell receptor beta chain was identified in a study of post-analysis software for immune sequencing data. As for the study in general: As for disease course, relapsing-remitting, secondary progressive and progressive-relapsing multiple sclerosis were all included.

The study's findings and limits: Higher frequency in patients than in controls was seen for roughly five TRBV segments, with TRBV5-6, TRBV5-1 and TRBV20-1 among them. Diversity measured as normalized Chao1 was significantly lower in multiple sclerosis patients than in controls. Co-batched samples clustered tightly together by F measure.

Of note for this clonotype: The antigen is unknown.

Sequencing libraries made from TCR beta cDNA carried unique molecular identifiers. It was from about 0.94 to 9.7 million T cells that approximately 500,000 cDNA molecules came. TCRdb reprocessed the PCR reads with MiXCR, giving one entry per CDR3 protein. This table holds some 260,000 distinct CDR3 sequences, just over 35% found once. This CDR3 has 13 amino acids. Trimming left V 7 bases short and J 7 bases short, with 16 bases between. Germline V gives CDR1 SNHLY, CDR2 FYNNEI. This receptor was taken from a girl between 10 and 17 years old with multiple sclerosis. The V and J genes are TRBV2 and TRBJ1-2, with TRBD1 as a possible D gene (6 bases). Sequencing used blood. The CDR3 spells CASTPRAGAGYTF. Written as DNA, the CDR3 is TGTGCCAGCACCCCTAGAGCGGGGGCTGGCTACACCTTC.